The entry below gives a single T cell receptor (beta chain) sequence along with its context. Its antigen has not been determined. No base qualities exist here, and no much larger clone lies one base off it. The immunoSEQ Assay, a bias-controlled multiplex PCR, was used to amplify TCRbeta CDR3 regions from genomic DNA. The authors processed their data as follows. Nucleated cell counts per sample were estimated from amplification of reference gene primers within the assay. To quantify the absolute abundance of each unique TCRbeta CDR3 rearrangement, sequence reads were collapsed and filtered. For each sample, productive Simpson clonality was calculated as the square root of Simpson's diversity index over productive rearrangements. Held by TCRdb, this immuneACCESS table contains in-frame sequences only and omits some clones. Under half of the omission traces to an unresolved V gene where checked; the cause of the rest is unknown. For V, J and clone size, that table is used; D and trimming come from the DNA. For this sample there are about 23,000 clones; about nine tenths appear just once. The top ten clonotypes cover 20% to 25% of the sample.

This sample stems from a study of blood T cell repertoires in COVID-19 (dated by TCRdb to about 2020). Notes on the research overall: The collaborator samples originated in the United States, Italy and Spain and spanned the acute and convalescent phases of COVID-19. HLA class I and class II types, where available, came from metadata supplied by the sample provider rather than from assay-based typing. Nearly every sample came with metadata listing a de-identified subject ID, COVID-19 status, age in years and sex. The dataset comprised deeply sampled blood TCRbeta repertoires from subjects exposed to, actively infected with, or recovered from COVID-19. The samples were drawn from the first 160 participants of the ongoing ImmuneRACE study and from 1,254 subjects provided by 6 global collaborators. The repertoires were released in a freely available public database intended as a resource for research on the immune response to SARS-CoV-2. The prospective study material was composed of cDNA or gDNA derived from T cells, B-cell-depleted T cells, or PBMCs.

CDR1 and CDR2 are drawn from the germline V gene: SQVTM, ANQGSEA. V has 7 bases trimmed and J has 4 bases trimmed; junction bases matching no gene number 13. Taken from cysteine to phenylalanine, the CDR3 has 16 residues. The sequence is cut down to CDR3 DNA, 48 bases in frame from base 1. The investigation overall reported the following: The amount of clinical and demographic metadata varied by source and participant and was provided uncurated.

Whole blood was collected in K2EDTA tubes by collaborating institutions according to the institutions' own protocols. For TCRbeta analysis, collaborators shipped samples as frozen whole blood, isolated PBMCs, or DNA extracted from either of those sample types. The sequencing input was peripheral blood. Recombination joined TRBV29-1 with TRBJ2-5; 12 middle bases align to TRBD2. This TCR derives from a man between 65 and 85 years old in a cohort sampled during active COVID-19. CDR3 loop: CSAYPASGRAGETQYF. The nucleotide sequence is TGCAGCGCCTACCCCGCTAGCGGGAGGGCCGGAGAGACCCAGTACTTC.